Below, one TCR beta chain is given with its context. Under the authors' procedure: Amplification from reference gene primers served as the basis for estimated nucleated cell counts. Profiling relied on immunoSEQ multiplex PCR, and the TCRdb table lists in-frame clones only, not all of them. V and J calls and clone size follow that table, whereas D and trimming were derived from the DNA. The sample shows some 30,000 clones, 87% of them seen only once. The sample comes from a study of blood T cell repertoires in COVID-19. Across the study: From T cells, B-cell-depleted T cells, or PBMCs came the material, which was cDNA or gDNA.

The sequencing input was peripheral blood. This receptor was taken from a man aged 50 or older with active or convalescent COVID-19.

In DNA, the CDR3 is TGTGCCACCAGTTCGAACAGGGAAGAGCAGTTCTTC. Translation: CATSSNREEQFF. The chain recombines TRBV24-1 with TRBJ2-1; weak D call: TRBD1 (6 bases). The CDR3 sequence is 12 residues long. The germline CDR1 and CDR2 sequences are KGHDR and SFDVKD. V dropped 6 bases and J dropped 10 bases, with 12 bases sitting between them.